This is a list of T cell receptor beta chains from one sample in a study of T cells in Graves' hyperthyroidism and ophthalmopathy. TCRdb fed the multiplex PCR reads into MiXCR, producing one record per CDR3 protein. The sample lists 92,000 or so distinct CDR3 sequences, 51% occurring once. Specimen: blood. These receptors came from a middle-aged woman with Graves' hyperthyroidism. Each CDR3 is given with its conserved first and last residue. D genes are given only for firm matches. Size values are once, few and many counts, or a class for expanded clones, and some rows have none.

TRBV13	TRBD2	TRBJ2-3	NA	TGTGCCAGCAGTTACTTAGCGGGAGGTCCAGATACGCAGTATTTT	CASSYLAGGPDTQYF
TRBV10-3	NA	TRBJ2-5	NA	TGTGCCATCAGTGCGGCCGGAGAGACCCAGTACTTC	CAISAAGETQYF
TRBV15	NA	TRBJ2-5	NA	TGTGCCACCAGCAGCTTAGGAGTCCAAGAGACCCAGTACTTC	CATSSLGVQETQYF
TRBV10-3	NA	TRBJ1-5	NA	TGTGCCATCAGTCGGGGACGGGGTTACGAGCAGCCCCAGCATTTT	CAISRGRGYEQPQHF
TRBV5-6	NA	TRBJ1-2	many	TGTGCCAGCAGCTTTGAAACAGGGCTCTATGGCTACACCTTC	CASSFETGLYGYTF
TRBV29-1	TRBD1	TRBJ2-2	NA	TGCAGTGGGGGACAGGCCTACACCGGGGAGCTGTTTTTT	CSGGQAYTGELFF
TRBV10-3	TRBD1	TRBJ1-4	NA	TGTGCCATCAGTGAGTGGGGGACAGGGACCACTGGGGAAAAACTGTTTTTT	CAISEWGTGTTGEKLFF
TRBV7-2	NA	TRBJ2-7	NA	TGTGCCAGCAGCCGTACGGCGGCCGAGCAGTACTTC	CASSRTAAEQYF
TRBV7-9	NA	TRBJ2-7	many	TGTGCCAGCAGCTCCAACCGGGGGTGGGAGTGGGCCTACGAGCAGTACTTC	CASSSNRGWEWAYEQYF
TRBV19	NA	TRBJ1-2	many	TGTGCCAGTAGTATCTCATTCACCGGGACTGCCGCGGGGTATGGCTACACCTTC	CASSISFTGTAAGYGYTF
TRBV29-1	NA	TRBJ2-7	many	TGCAGCGTTGAGGAGGGACTGAAGCAGTACTTC	CSVEEGLKQYF
TRBV5-6	NA	TRBJ1-5	many	TGTGCCAGCACCCGGAGCGGGGCTCAGCCCCAGCATTTT	CASTRSGAQPQHF
TRBV7-8	TRBD1	TRBJ1-5	NA	TGTGCCAGCAGCTCACGACAGGGTGGCAATCAGCCCCAGCATTTT	CASSSRQGGNQPQHF
TRBV2	NA	TRBJ1-5	NA	TGTGCCAGCAGTGAGTTCGGGCACGGACAGCCCCAGCATTTT	CASSEFGHGQPQHF